This T cell receptor (beta chain) came from a study of blood T cell repertoires in COVID-19. With V trimmed by 4 bases and J by 2 bases, 8 bases remained unmatched. This CDR3 has 16 residues. CDR1 and CDR2 (germline): SGHRS, YFSETQ. Generated by immunoSEQ multiplex PCR, the TCRdb table keeps only in-frame clones and is missing some. Among approximately 100,000 clones, 89% were seen once, and the ten largest hold approximately 5.5%. The sequence was collected from a woman of 80 years or more with active COVID-19. This rearrangement joins TRBV5-1 to TRBJ2-1; TRBD1 matches 8 bases. Sequenced input: peripheral blood. The DNA of the CDR3 is TGCGCCAGCAGCCCCCAGGGGGCCCCGCCCTACAATGAGCAGTTCTTC. Its translation: CASSPQGAPPYNEQFF.